This is a list of T cell receptor beta chains from one sample in a study of blood T cells in healthy people across ages. TCRdb reanalysed the 5' RACE reads using MiXCR and keeps one entry per CDR3 protein. This sample has about 760,000 distinct CDR3 sequences; 20% to 30% occur once, and the top ten carry 9.4%. These data also featured in a second study, about T cells of mothers and their children.

What was sequenced was blood. These receptors all stem from a boy aged 5-17 years in good health. Both conserved end residues are part of each CDR3. The D gene is left open where the match is weak. Expanded clones are given a class, and other clones once, few, many or no size at all.

CSVVYPGSGETQYF | TGCAGCGTTGTTTATCCAGGCTCAGGCGAGACCCAGTACTTC | . | TRBJ2-5 | TRBV29-1 | few
CASSNLAGKETQYF | TGTGCCAGTAGTAATCTGGCAGGAAAAGAGACCCAGTACTTC | . | TRBJ2-5 | TRBV19 | .
CANKRASEKGQTLTPLHF | TGTGCCAACAAGAGAGCGTCCGAGAAGGGACAGACATTGACACCCCTCCACTTT | TRBD1 | TRBJ1-6 | TRBV25-1 | few
CSAEGGENYGYTF | TGCAGTGCTGAAGGGGGAGAAAACTATGGCTACACCTTC | . | TRBJ1-2 | TRBV20-1 | .
CSSGWDADTQYF | TGCAGCTCAGGGTGGGACGCAGATACGCAGTATTTT | . | TRBJ2-3 | TRBV29-1 | few
CSVDSREETQYF | TGCAGCGTTGATTCCAGGGAAGAGACCCAGTACTTC | . | TRBJ2-5 | TRBV29-1 | .
CSARSGLGREFSYEQYF | TGCAGTGCTAGAAGTGGTTTGGGCAGGGAGTTTTCCTACGAGCAGTACTTC | . | TRBJ2-7 | TRBV20-1 | few
CASGLGTSGGTDTQYF | TGTGCTAGTGGTTTGGGGACTAGCGGGGGCACAGATACGCAGTATTTT | TRBD2 | TRBJ2-3 | TRBV12-5 | .
CASSPRGGYGYTF | TGTGCCAGCAGCCCCCGAGGGGGCTATGGCTACACCTTC | . | TRBJ1-2 | TRBV7-9 | .
CASSYGHPSSYEQYF | TGTGCCAGCAGTTATGGGCACCCGAGCTCCTACGAGCAGTACTTC | . | TRBJ2-7 | TRBV6-6 | .
CASSVGGRANEQFF | TGTGCCAGCAGCGTCGGCGGGAGAGCGAATGAGCAGTTCTTC | TRBD2 | TRBJ2-1 | TRBV9 | few
CSARELYEQYF | TGCAGTGCACGCGAGCTCTACGAGCAGTACTTC | . | TRBJ2-7 | TRBV20-1 | .
CSAREITSGTDTQFF | TGCAGTGCTAGAGAGATTACTAGCGGCACAGATACGCAGTTTTTT | TRBD2 | TRBJ2-3 | TRBV20-1 | .
CASSPEDREIYGYTF | TGCGCCAGCAGCCCCGAGGACAGGGAGATTTATGGCTACACCTTC | TRBD1 | TRBJ1-2 | TRBV4-3 | .
CASSQFPLAGAVYEQYF | TGTGCCAGCAGCCAATTCCCACTAGCGGGAGCTGTCTACGAGCAGTACTTC | TRBD2 | TRBJ2-7 | TRBV3-1 | .
CSIFIGSSYEQYF | TGCAGCATATTCATAGGCAGCTCCTACGAGCAGTACTTC | . | TRBJ2-7 | TRBV29-1 | .
CASSSRVRSGANVLTF | TGTGCCAGCAGCTCGAGGGTCCGCTCTGGGGCCAACGTCCTGACTTTC | . | TRBJ2-6 | TRBV7-9 | few
CASTTSAAYYTF | TGTGCCAGCACCACCAGTGCAGCTTACTACACCTTC | . | TRBJ1-2 | TRBV9 | few
CASSRQGNNPYEQYF | TGCGCCAGCAGTAGACAGGGGAACAATCCCTACGAGCAGTACTTC | TRBD1 | TRBJ2-7 | TRBV5-1 | few
CSARDPAHSYNEQFF | TGCAGTGCTAGAGATCCGGCCCATTCCTACAATGAGCAGTTCTTC | . | TRBJ2-1 | TRBV20-1 | many
CSARAGGAYNEQFF | TGCAGCGCTAGAGCGGGAGGGGCTTACAATGAGCAGTTCTTC | TRBD2 | TRBJ2-1 | TRBV20-1 | .
CSVYMRQGPSEKLFF | TGCAGCGTCTACATGCGTCAGGGGCCGAGTGAAAAACTGTTTTTT | . | TRBJ1-4 | TRBV29-1 | few
CASSQDSEGAERETQYF | TGTGCCAGCAGCCAAGATTCGGAGGGAGCGGAGAGGGAGACCCAGTACTTC | . | TRBJ2-5 | TRBV3-1 | few
CASSLRENNEQFF | TGTGCCAGCAGCTTAAGGGAGAACAATGAGCAGTTCTTC | . | TRBJ2-1 | TRBV13 | .
CAGSLFPQDIPSTDTQYF | TGTGCCGGCAGCTTGTTCCCCCAGGACATACCTAGCACAGATACGCAGTATTTT | . | TRBJ2-3 | TRBV7-2 | .
CASSYSLYYSGGRGNEQFF | TGTGCCAGCAGTTACTCTCTATATTACAGCGGAGGGCGAGGAAATGAGCAGTTCTTC | . | TRBJ2-1 | TRBV6-5 | few
CSANRGEAYNSPLHF | TGCAGTGCAAACAGGGGTGAGGCCTATAATTCACCCCTCCATTTT | TRBD1 | TRBJ1-6 | TRBV20-1 | .